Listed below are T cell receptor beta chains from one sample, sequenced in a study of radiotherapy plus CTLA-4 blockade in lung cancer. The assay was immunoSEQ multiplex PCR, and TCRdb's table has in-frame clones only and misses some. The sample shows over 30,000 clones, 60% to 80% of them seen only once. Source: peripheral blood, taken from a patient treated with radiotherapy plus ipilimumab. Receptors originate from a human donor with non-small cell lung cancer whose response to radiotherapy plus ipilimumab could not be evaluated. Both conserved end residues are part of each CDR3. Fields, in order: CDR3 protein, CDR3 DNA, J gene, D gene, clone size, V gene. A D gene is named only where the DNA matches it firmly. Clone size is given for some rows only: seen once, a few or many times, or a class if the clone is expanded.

CASSRPPSAGVADTQYF | TGTGCCAGCTCACGACCCCCGTCGGCGGGAGTGGCAGATACGCAGTATTTT | TRBJ2-3 | TRBD2 | NA | TRBV18
CASRRDSRVHF | TGTGCCAGCAGAAGGGACAGCAGAGTCCACTTC | TRBJ1-2 | TRBD1 | NA | TRBV28
CASSFTGTRGTDTQYF | TGTGCCAGCAGCTTTACCGGGACTCGGGGGACAGATACGCAGTATTTT | TRBJ2-3 | NA | NA | TRBV7-9
CASSPYRTSGMSNEQFF | TGCGCCAGCAGTCCCTACCGGACTAGCGGGATGAGTAATGAGCAGTTCTTC | TRBJ2-1 | TRBD2 | NA | TRBV10-1
CATSNGLGEKLFF | TGTGCCACCAGCAACGGACTAGGCGAAAAACTGTTTTTT | TRBJ1-4 | NA | NA | TRBV15
CASSLGGLAGVGDGNEQFF | TGTGCCAGCAGCTTAGGTGGACTAGCGGGAGTGGGGGACGGGAATGAGCAGTTCTTC | TRBJ2-1 | TRBD2 | NA | TRBV7-8
CASSFGGVLNTEAFF | TGCGCCAGCAGCTTTGGGGGGGTACTGAACACTGAAGCTTTCTTT | TRBJ1-1 | NA | NA | TRBV5-1
CASSLEPGTGHSGANVLTF | TGTGCCAGCAGCTTAGAACCCGGGACAGGACACTCTGGGGCCAACGTCCTGACTTTC | TRBJ2-6 | TRBD1 | few | TRBV7-8
CAISTSQTEKNIQYF | TGTGCCATCAGTACTAGCCAGACGGAGAAAAACATTCAGTACTTC | TRBJ2-4 | NA | few | TRBV10-3
CASSPTGDRNYGYTF | TGTGCCAGCTCACCAACCGGGGACAGGAACTATGGCTACACCTTC | TRBJ1-2 | TRBD1 | few | TRBV18
CASSPDAGGEGYPF | TGTGCCAGCTCGCCGGACGCAGGCGGCGAGGGCTACCCCTTC | TRBJ1-2 | NA | few | TRBV18
CASGGGLDGYTF | TGTGCCAGCGGCGGAGGGCTGGATGGCTACACCTTC | TRBJ1-2 | NA | NA | TRBV6-1
CASTRAGVSREQYF | TGTGCCAGCACCCGGGCAGGGGTCTCGCGGGAGCAGTACTTC | TRBJ2-7 | NA | NA | TRBV27
CASSREDRLKLFF | TGTGCCAGTAGTCGAGAAGACAGGTTAAAACTGTTTTTT | TRBJ1-4 | NA | few | TRBV19
CASSENGVITEAFF | TGTGCCAGCAGTGAAAACGGGGTAATCACTGAAGCTTTCTTT | TRBJ1-1 | NA | medium-sized | TRBV6-1
CATGGSATINYF | TGTGCCACCGGGGGGAGCGCCACCATCAACTACTTC | TRBJ2-7 | TRBD2 | few | TRBV28
CASSQDTTSGAYEQYF | TGTGCCAGCAGCCAAGATACCACTAGCGGGGCCTACGAGCAGTACTTC | TRBJ2-7 | TRBD2 | once | TRBV4-2
CARSLDQGRATLNTIYF | TGTGCCAGAAGCTTGGATCAAGGCAGGGCGACCCTAAACACCATATATTTT | TRBJ1-3 | NA | few | TRBV5-3
CASSRLAGISNTGELFF | TGTGCCAGCTCACGACTAGCGGGCATTTCGAACACCGGGGAGCTGTTTTTT | TRBJ2-2 | TRBD2 | NA | TRBV18
CASSTSGTNYEQYF | TGTGCCAGCTCAACCTCCGGGACAAACTACGAGCAGTACTTC | TRBJ2-7 | NA | NA | TRBV18
CASSPRGLAGGETQYF | TGTGCCAGCTCCCCCCGTGGACTAGCGGGTGGAGAGACCCAGTACTTC | TRBJ2-5 | TRBD2 | NA | TRBV18
CATSFIPRTSGRNEQFF | TGTGCCACCAGCTTCATCCCACGGACTAGCGGGAGAAATGAGCAGTTCTTC | TRBJ2-1 | TRBD2 | NA | TRBV15
CASSYSGLVVTDTQYF | TGTGCCAGCAGTTACTCTGGACTAGTGGTCACAGATACGCAGTATTTT | TRBJ2-3 | TRBD2 | few | TRBV6-5
CASSLPPRLAGILNEQFF | TGTGCCAGCAGCCTTCCCCCTCGACTAGCGGGGATACTCAATGAGCAGTTCTTC | TRBJ2-1 | TRBD2 | medium-sized | TRBV7-9
CASSPTSGSDEQYF | TGTGCCAGCAGCCCGACTAGCGGGAGTGACGAGCAGTACTTC | TRBJ2-7 | TRBD2 | NA | TRBV9
CAISDFGNQPQHF | TGTGCCATCAGTGATTTCGGGAATCAGCCCCAGCATTTT | TRBJ1-5 | NA | few | TRBV10-3
CASSPSGTSGRARSGELFF | TGTGCCAGCAGCCCCTCCGGGACTAGCGGGAGGGCCCGGTCCGGGGAGCTGTTTTTT | TRBJ2-2 | TRBD2 | NA | TRBV7-8
CASSQEGGQGLHEQYF | TGCGCCAGCAGCCAAGAAGGCGGACAGGGTCTCCACGAGCAGTACTTC | TRBJ2-7 | TRBD1 | NA | TRBV4-3
CASSSTSEHNEQFF | TGTGCCAGCAGTTCAACTAGCGAGCACAATGAGCAGTTCTTC | TRBJ2-1 | TRBD2 | NA | TRBV2
CASSPHSYNYGYTF | TGCGCCAGCTCACCTCACAGCTATAACTATGGCTACACCTTC | TRBJ1-2 | NA | NA | TRBV4-3
CASSLAPSRVYEQFF | TGTGCTAGCAGCTTAGCCCCCAGCAGGGTATATGAGCAGTTCTTC | TRBJ2-1 | NA | NA | TRBV7-7
CASSYAAGLSYEQYF | TGTGCCAGCAGTTATGCAGCGGGTCTCTCCTACGAGCAGTACTTC | TRBJ2-7 | NA | NA | TRBV6-5
CASSSMRNTEAFF | TGTGCCAGCAGCTCTATGAGGAACACTGAAGCTTTCTTT | TRBJ1-1 | NA | once | TRBV7-2
CASSLRLAGGGGSDTQYF | TGTGCCAGCAGCTTGAGGCTAGCGGGGGGGGGCGGCTCCGATACGCAGTATTTT | TRBJ2-3 | TRBD2 | NA | TRBV5-4
CSVARGAGTEAFF | TGCAGCGTGGCCCGGGGGGCTGGGACTGAAGCTTTCTTT | TRBJ1-1 | NA | NA | TRBV29-1
CASSRAGGLQETQYF | TGTGCCAGCAGTAGAGCGGGAGGGCTCCAAGAGACCCAGTACTTC | TRBJ2-5 | TRBD2 | NA | TRBV6-5
CASSSDQRGYTF | TGCGCCAGCAGCAGCGACCAACGGGGCTACACCTTC | TRBJ1-2 | NA | NA | TRBV5-1
CSVESPNTGELFF | TGCAGCGTTGAAAGCCCTAACACCGGGGAGCTGTTTTTT | TRBJ2-2 | NA | NA | TRBV29-1
CASSLIGGPTYEQYF | TGCGCCAGCAGCTTAATCGGGGGGCCAACCTACGAGCAGTACTTC | TRBJ2-7 | NA | NA | TRBV5-1
CASGPKLGGRRTVNEQFF | TGTGCTAGTGGTCCGAAACTTGGCGGGAGGCGAACGGTCAATGAGCAGTTCTTC | TRBJ2-1 | TRBD2 | NA | TRBV12-5
CAWSNGGSGNTIYF | TGTGCCTGGAGCAATGGGGGCAGTGGAAACACCATATATTTT | TRBJ1-3 | NA | NA | TRBV30
CASSAGLAGSGYNEQFF | TGTGCCAGCAGCGCGGGACTAGCGGGCTCCGGGTACAATGAGCAGTTCTTC | TRBJ2-1 | TRBD2 | few | TRBV5-6
CASSWATGGNEKLFF | TGTGCCAGCAGTTGGGCCACAGGGGGGAATGAAAAACTGTTTTTT | TRBJ1-4 | TRBD1 | few | TRBV28